Described below is a single TCR beta chain sequence and its context. The entry originates in a study of regulatory T cells in long-lasting Graves disease. The CDR3 loop spans 15 amino acids. V was trimmed by 0 bases and J by 6 bases, leaving 12 bases between them. Germline values: CDR1 SGHKS, CDR2 YYEKEE (reference sequence). Time point meaning: newly diagnosed GD, antithyroid drugs for less than 3 months. Generation of the TCR library employed RNA extracted from PBMCs. iRepertoire HTBI primers and Arm-PCR of CDR3 regions built TCR beta libraries. MiXCR, applied by TCRdb to the multiplex PCR reads, yields one record per CDR3 protein. The data contain 420,000 or so distinct CDR3 sequences, roughly 15% of them singletons. In addition, the sample was reused for a study of T cells in Graves' hyperthyroidism and ophthalmopathy.

The rearrangement joins TRBV5-5 to TRBJ1-4; D is unclear. The sample consisted of peripheral blood mononuclear cells (PBMCs), taken at new diagnosis, from a patient treated with antithyroid drugs. The source of this sequence is a woman between 18 and 29 years old with Graves disease. CDR3 nucleotides: TGTGCCAGCAGCTTGGCCCCCCACGGGGATGAAAAACTGTTTTTT. Translated, it gives CASSLAPHGDEKLFF.